The 12 T cell receptor beta chains given below trace back to one sample, sequenced in a study of T cell changes during pregnancy in multiple sclerosis. Assay: immunoSEQ multiplex PCR; the TCRdb copy retains only in-frame clones and omits some. The table has around 130,000 clones, approximately 95% seen once. The sample here was peripheral blood, taken before pregnancy. These TCRs come from a female donor with multiple sclerosis, enrolled in a pregnancy study.

The genes are TRBV9 and TRBJ2-5; possible D gene TRBD1, 5 bases. With 4 bases removed from V and 3 bases from J, the gap between germline ends came to 13 bases. The length of the CDR3 is 14 residues. Germline values: CDR1 SGDLS, CDR2 YYNGEE. The CDR3 nucleotides read TGTGCCAGCAGCCCCCCTGGCAGGGAAGAGACCCAGTACTTC. It codes for CASSPPGREETQYF.

V is TRBV9 and J is TRBJ1-1; no definite D call. This CDR3 has 14 amino acids. Per the germline V gene, CDR1 is SGDLS and CDR2 is YYNGEE. The V end was cut by 0 bases, the J end by 1 base, with 7 bases between. CDR3 sequence (DNA): TGTGCCAGCAGCGTAGATGGCTCGAACACTGAAGCTTTCTTT. Protein product: CASSVDGSNTEAFF. The complete variable domain, with remaining parts taken from reference TRBV9 and TRBJ1-1, reads DSGVTQTPKHLITATGQRVTLRCSPRSGDLSVYWYQQSLDQGLQFLIQYYNGEERAKGNILERFSAQQFPDLHSELNLSSLELGDSALYFCASSVDGSNTEAFFGQGTRLTVV.

V usage is TRBV27 and J usage is TRBJ1-2, with 8 bases matching TRBD1. There are 13 residues in the CDR3. Trimming cost V 5 bases and J 2 bases; bases outside gene matches: 1. Germline-derived CDR1 and CDR2 are MNHEY and SMNVEV (reference sequence). The CDR3 sequence: CASSDRGNYGYTF. The CDR3 DNA is TGTGCCAGCAGTGACAGGGGAAACTATGGCTACACCTTC.

This rearrangement joins TRBV29-1 to TRBJ1-2; 7 bases line up with TRBD1. The germline gives CDR1 SQVTM, CDR2 ANQGSEA. V lost 6 bases to trimming and J lost 3 bases; unmatched junction nucleotides: 16. This CDR3 spans 16 amino acids. For the CDR3, the DNA is TGCAGCGTCGACGTTATACAGGGGTCCTCCCACTATGGCTACACCTTC. It codes for CSVDVIQGSSHYGYTF.

CDR3 nucleotides: TGTGCCAGCTCACCACCGGGACAGGGGAACTCACCCCTCCACTTT. It is translated as CASSPPGQGNSPLHF. The rearrangement links TRBV18 to TRBJ1-6, with 10 nucleotides matching TRBD1. Germline V gene sequence: CDR1 KGHSH, CDR2 LQKENI. V gave up 0 bases and J gave up 10 bases; unmatched junction bases: 3. CDR3 length: 15 residues.

This chain joins TRBV27 and TRBJ1-1; D is possibly TRBD1 (6 bases). The CDR3 consists of 13 residues. Trimming stripped 9 bases from V and 5 bases from J, with 16 bases between. The germline V gene has CDR1 MNHEY and CDR2 SMNVEV (reference sequence). The CDR3 sequence: CASIGGARTEAFF. CDR3 bases: TGTGCCAGTATCGGGGGGGCGAGGACTGAAGCTTTCTTT.

This clone showed up just once. This chain joins TRBV4-1 and TRBJ2-7; possibly TRBD2 for D (5 bases). Deletions cut 0 bases from V and 2 bases from J, with 11 bases between. CDR1 is MGHRA and CDR2 is YSYEKL in the germline V gene. CDR3 size: 15 residues. The CDR3 loop reads CASSQERAKTYEQYF. DNA for the CDR3: TGCGCCAGCAGCCAAGAGAGGGCAAAAACCTACGAGCAGTACTTC.

This rearrangement joins TRBV19 to TRBJ1-1, with D perhaps TRBD1 (5 bases). The CDR3 extends over 15 amino acids. V was cut by 6 bases and J by 2 bases, with 16 bases left in between. Germline V gives CDR1 LNHDA, CDR2 SQIVND (reference sequence). The CDR3 region has the DNA TGTGCCAGTAGAGGTGACAGATCGAGTAACACTGAAGCTTTCTTT. Its translation is CASRGDRSSNTEAFF. The full variable domain, completed using reference TRBV19 and TRBJ1-1, is DGGITQSPKYLFRKEGQNVTLSCEQNLNHDAMYWYRQDPGQGLRLIYYSQIVNDFQKGDIAEGYSVSREKKESFPLTVTSAQKNPTAFYLCASRGDRSSNTEAFFGQGTRLTVV.

This clone occurred a few times. This chain joins TRBV7-9 and TRBJ1-1; 8 bases match TRBD1. In germline, CDR1 is SEHNR, CDR2 FQNEAQ (reference sequence). The CDR3 totals 13 residues. With V trimmed by 2 bases and J by 8 bases, 4 bases remained unmatched. The CDR3 DNA reads as TGTGCCAGCAGCTTATCGAACAGGGGGGAAGCTTTCTTT. Translated: CASSLSNRGEAFF.

A single count supports this clone. The V call is TRBV4-2, the J call TRBJ2-1; 11 nucleotides line up with TRBD2. Germline CDR1 is LGHNA and CDR2 is YNFKEQ. The CDR3 runs 19 residues. The V gene end was trimmed by 1 base and the J gene end by 5 bases; junction bases not matched to a gene: 13. The CDR3 DNA follows: TGTGCCAGCAGCCAAGTCATCGCCCGACTAGCGGGATTCCACAATGAGCAGTTCTTC. As protein: CASSQVIARLAGFHNEQFF.

The chain uses TRBV2 and TRBJ2-5, with a possible D match to TRBD2 (6 bases). Germline CDR1 reads SNHLY; CDR2 reads FYNNEI. This CDR3 is 14 amino acids long. V gave up 11 bases and J gave up 1 base, with 17 bases separating them. For the CDR3, the DNA is TGTGCCTGCATGGTGCGGGGCCGCCAAGAGACCCAGTACTTC. Its translation: CACMVRGRQETQYF. The variable domain in full, with the rest retrieved from reference TRBV2 and TRBJ2-5, is EPEVTQTPSHQVTQMGQEVILRCVPISNHLYFYWYRQILGQKVEFLVSFYNNEISEKSEIFDDQFSVERPDGSNFTLKIRSTKLEDSAMYFCACMVRGRQETQYFGPGTRLLVL.

The chain links TRBV27 to TRBJ2-5; TRBD1 might be the D (6 bases). V lost 3 bases to trimming and J lost 4 bases, with 12 bases between them. The germline gives CDR1 MNHEY, CDR2 SMNVEV (reference sequence). The CDR3 is 14 residues long. The CDR3 is CASSFRGSGETQYF. The CDR3 DNA sequence: TGTGCCAGCAGTTTCAGGGGCTCAGGAGAGACCCAGTACTTC.